The next 25 T cell receptor beta chains were all read from a single sample in a study of control samples from healthy donors and cancer patients. Produced via immunoSEQ multiplex PCR; TCRdb's table is partial and in-frame only. The sample contains roughly 120,000 clones, around nine tenths of which appear only once. Sequencing used blood. Source of these receptors: a man younger than 45 in good health.

This clone was found a few times. The V and J genes are TRBV5-4 and TRBJ1-1; D gene ambiguous. The germline V gene encodes CDR1 SGHNT and CDR2 YYREEE (reference sequence). This CDR3 is built from 13 residues. Trimming cost V 0 bases and J 5 bases, with 8 bases left between them. The chain's CDR3 is CASSLEKRTEAFF. CDR3 coding DNA: TGTGCCAGCAGCTTGGAAAAAAGGACTGAAGCTTTCTTT.

This clone was picked up a small number of times. The rearrangement uses TRBV18 and TRBJ1-3; no clear D gene. Deletions cut 2 bases from V and 0 bases from J, with 17 bases between. The CDR3 contains 18 residues. Per the germline V gene, CDR1 is KGHSH and CDR2 is LQKENI. The CDR3 is CASSPFAGRSSSGNTIYF. The CDR3, as DNA: TGTGCCAGCTCACCATTTGCAGGCAGATCAAGCTCTGGAAACACCATATATTTT.

V and J are TRBV29-1 and TRBJ2-5, with D perhaps TRBD1 (6 bases). The length of the CDR3 is 15 residues. Germline V lookup: CDR1 SQVTM, CDR2 ANQGSEA. V lost 3 bases, J lost 4 bases, and 18 bases lay in between. The CDR3 coding sequence is TGCAGCGTTGATGGTCACAGGGAGAAGGGAGAGACCCAGTACTTC. It yields the protein CSVDGHREKGETQYF.

The chain uses TRBV5-5 and TRBJ1-4, with 7 bases aligning to TRBD1. The junction had 20 bases not matched to a gene; V was cut back by 4 bases and J by 5 bases. Germline CDR1 SGHKS, CDR2 YYEKEE (reference sequence). The CDR3 loop spans 19 amino acids. The CDR3, as DNA: TGTGCCAGCAGCCCAATCATCGGCAGGGGGTCTAGTCGCAATGAAAAACTGTTTTTT. Its protein is CASSPIIGRGSSRNEKLFF.

CDR3 DNA sequence: TGTGCCAGCAGCTCCGGGACAGGGGAAGGCGAGCAGTACTTC. It specifies CASSSGTGEGEQYF. The chain uses TRBV7-3 and TRBJ2-7, with 10 positions matching TRBD1. The germline V gene has CDR1 SGHTA and CDR2 FQGTGA. This CDR3 is 14 amino acids long. Unmatched junction bases numbered 6, after V lost 4 bases and J lost 6 bases.

The genes are TRBV4-1 and TRBJ1-1, with a tentative D call TRBD1 (5 bases). Trimming removed 3 bases from V and 5 bases from J, with 19 bases in between. The CDR3 is 16 amino acids. Germline V gene sequence: CDR1 MGHRA, CDR2 YSYEKL. The chain's CDR3 is CASSQGPMTGRTEAFF. CDR3 coding DNA: TGCGCCAGCAGCCAGGGGCCAATGACGGGGAGGACTGAAGCTTTCTTT.

V gene TRBV11-1 combines with J gene TRBJ2-7, with D tentatively TRBD1 (6 bases). V dropped 3 bases and J dropped 3 bases, with 9 bases sitting between them. The CDR3 totals 13 residues. Looked up from germline, CDR1 is SGHAT and CDR2 is FQDESV (reference sequence). DNA for the CDR3: TGTGCCAGCAGCTTCACAGGGAGCTACGAGCAGTACTTC. This gives the protein CASSFTGSYEQYF.

The chain carries TRBV5-1 and TRBJ1-4; perhaps TRBD1 as D (5 bases). V lost 1 base and J lost 8, with 12 bases in between. This CDR3 has 14 amino acids. Germline CDR1 and CDR2: SGHRS and YFSETQ. DNA of the CDR3: TGCGCCAGCAGCTTGTTCGGGACCCAAGAAAAACTGTTTTTT. Translating it yields CASSLFGTQEKLFF.

The chain links TRBV30 to TRBJ2-7, with D possibly TRBD1 on 7 matching bases. Between the trimmed V and J ends, which lost 4 bases and 0 bases, there was a span of 19 bases. Germline assignment: CDR1 GTSNPN and CDR2 SVGIG (reference sequence). The CDR3 covers 16 residues. DNA of the CDR3: TGTGCCTGGACCCAGGGGGGCAGCCTTAGCTCCTACGAGCAGTACGTC. Its protein is CAWTQGGSLSSYEQYV.

This chain uses TRBV19 with TRBJ1-5; the match to TRBD1 covers 9 bases. The trim removed 5 bases at V and 0 bases at J, leaving 11 bases unmatched. CDR1 is LNHDA and CDR2 is SQIVND in the germline V gene (reference sequence). CDR3 size: 18 residues. The CDR3 sequence is CASSLTTDRGYSNQPQHF. Here the CDR3 DNA reads TGTGCCAGTAGTTTAACCACCGACAGGGGGTATAGCAATCAGCCCCAGCATTTT.

With respect to this clone: The same CDR3 arises from other DNA sequences in this sample as well. This chain joins TRBV11-3 and TRBJ1-1, with D possibly matching TRBD1 (5 bases). This CDR3 has 14 amino acids. Trimming stripped 5 bases from V and 0 bases from J, with 10 bases between. Germline CDR1 and CDR2: SGHNT and YENEEA. CDR3 sequence: CASSRRGMNTEAFF. As DNA, the CDR3 is TGTGCCAGCAGCCGAAGGGGTATGAACACTGAAGCTTTCTTT.

This rearrangement joins TRBV5-1 to TRBJ1-1; 8 nucleotides line up with TRBD1. This CDR3 region has 15 residues. Germline lookup yields CDR1 SGHRS and CDR2 YFSETQ. Unmatched junction bases numbered 5, after V lost 4 bases and J lost 0 bases. The CDR3 bases are TGCGCCAGCAGCCCAACAGGGGGGTTGAACACTGAAGCTTTCTTT. Amino acids: CASSPTGGLNTEAFF.

The count of this clone is one. This chain uses TRBV24-1 with TRBJ1-1; D is perhaps TRBD1 (5 bases). Trimming left V 2 bases short and J 3 bases short, with 6 bases between. The CDR3 is 13 amino acids. Germline CDR1 reads KGHDR; CDR2 reads SFDVKD. CDR3 protein: CATSDSGYTEAFF. Written as DNA, the CDR3 is TGTGCCACCAGTGATTCAGGGTACACTGAAGCTTTCTTT.

The V and J genes are TRBV9 and TRBJ2-7, with TRBD1 matching over 10 bases. The ends lost 0 bases at V and 5 bases at J; junction bases unmatched: 5. Germline V gene sequence: CDR1 SGDLS, CDR2 YYNGEE. This CDR3 is built from 15 residues. In nucleotides, the CDR3 is TGTGCCAGCAGCGTAGAAGGGACAGGGGACGACGAGCAGTACTTC. It specifies CASSVEGTGDDEQYF. Filled out from reference TRBV9 and TRBJ2-7, the complete variable domain reads DSGVTQTPKHLITATGQRVTLRCSPRSGDLSVYWYQQSLDQGLQFLIQYYNGEERAKGNILERFSAQQFPDLHSELNLSSLELGDSALYFCASSVEGTGDDEQYFGPGTRLTVT.

This sequence joins TRBV5-1 and TRBJ1-4, with unresolved D. The CDR3 spans 20 residues. Trimming shortened V by 3 bases and J by 4 bases, and 28 bases separated the two germline ends. Germline CDR1 is SGHRS and CDR2 is YFSETQ. CDR3 loop: CASSYTTTTGPGRFNEKLFF. The CDR3, as DNA: TGCGCCAGCAGCTATACTACCACCACTGGCCCCGGACGTTTTAATGAAAAACTGTTTTTT.

This chain links TRBV13 with TRBJ2-7; D perhaps matches TRBD1 (6 bases). This CDR3 spans 14 amino acids. Germline V CDR1 and CDR2: PRHDT, FYEKMQ (reference sequence). V lost 5 bases and J lost 3, with 14 bases in between. The CDR3 DNA reads as TGTGCCAGCAGCCTCCGGGACATCCGCTACGAGCAGTACTTC. Amino acid sequence: CASSLRDIRYEQYF.

This clone was seen a few times. In DNA, the CDR3 is TGTGCCAGCAGTCGTTCCTCTTTTTATGGCTACACCTTC. This encodes CASSRSSFYGYTF. The chain joins TRBV12-3 or TRBV12-4 to TRBJ1-2; D not certain. Trimming stripped 5 bases from V and 5 bases from J, with 12 bases between. The CDR3 is 13 amino acids.

V usage is TRBV18 and J usage is TRBJ2-2, with D tentatively TRBD1 (5 bases). Germline V gene sequence: CDR1 KGHSH, CDR2 LQKENI. The CDR3 has 15 amino acids. The ends were cut back, 5 bases at V and 2 bases at J, with 12 bases in the middle. CDR3 residues: CASSGPRANTGELFF. CDR3 coding DNA: TGTGCCAGCTCAGGGCCCAGGGCAAACACCGGGGAGCTGTTTTTT.

This clone was found once. The gene calls are TRBV25-1 and TRBJ1-1, with a possible D match to TRBD1 (5 bases). The germline V gene encodes CDR1 MGHDK and CDR2 SYGVNS. The CDR3 has 15 residues. V shed 3 bases and J shed 1 base, with 12 bases lying between them. Written as DNA, the CDR3 is TGTGCCAGCAGTGAGGGGGGAACGGGGAACACTGAAGCTTTCTTT. It yields the protein CASSEGGTGNTEAFF.

The chain joins TRBV10-3 to TRBJ1-5; the D is unclear. This CDR3 region has 12 residues. The germline gives CDR1 ENHRY, CDR2 SYGVKD. The V end was cut by 4 bases, the J end by 3 bases, with 4 bases between. CDR3 coding DNA: TGTGCCATCAGTGGGGACAATCAGCCCCAGCATTTT. As protein: CAISGDNQPQHF.

The V call is TRBV12-3 or TRBV12-4, the J call TRBJ1-4; no reliable D call. The CDR3 spans 13 residues. V lost 3 bases and J 14 bases, leaving 16 bases between the germline ends. The chain's CDR3 is CASSLGRARELFF. CDR3 sequence (DNA): TGTGCCAGCAGTTTGGGCCGGGCAAGAGAGCTGTTTTTT.

About this clone itself: The junction and the germline gene differ at one end; a read error may be behind it. The chain combines TRBV18 with TRBJ1-4, with D unclear. This CDR3 has 14 residues. Germline loops: CDR1 KGHSH, CDR2 LQKENI. As DNA, the CDR3 is TGTGCCAGCTCACCACCAGGGTCTAACGAAAAACTGTTTTTT. It codes for CASSPPGSNEKLFF.

This chain uses TRBV13 with TRBJ2-7; TRBD1 might be the D (6 bases). V lost 5 bases to trimming and J lost 7 bases, with 15 bases between them. Germline V gives CDR1 PRHDT, CDR2 FYEKMQ (reference sequence). The CDR3 has 13 residues. The CDR3 DNA sequence: TGTGCCAGCAGCGGAACAGGGAACGGGGAGCAGTACTTC. This sequence encodes CASSGTGNGEQYF.

The chain employs TRBV7-9 and TRBJ2-5, with D perhaps matching TRBD1 or TRBD2 (5 bases each). CDR1 and CDR2 from the germline V gene are SEHNR and FQNEAQ (reference sequence). This CDR3 is 14 amino acids long. Trimming pared 4 bases from V and 5 bases from J, leaving 14 bases between. The CDR3: CASSSPGRGETQYF. CDR3 nucleotides: TGTGCCAGCAGCTCCCCGGGGCGTGGGGAGACCCAGTACTTC.

This chain links TRBV18 with TRBJ1-4; weak D call: TRBD1 (5 bases). In germline, CDR1 is KGHSH, CDR2 LQKENI. Trimming shortened V by 3 bases and J by 0 bases, and 14 bases separated the two germline ends. The CDR3 has 17 residues. CDR3 bases: TGTGCCAGCTCACCCGCCGGGACGGCTTCAACTAATGAAAAACTGTTTTTT. As protein: CASSPAGTASTNEKLFF. Using reference TRBV18 and TRBJ1-4 for the parts outside the CDR3, the full variable domain is NAGVMQNPRHLVRRRGQEARLRCSPMKGHSHVYWYRQLPEEGLKFMVYLQKENIIDESGMPKERFSAEFPKEGPSILRIQQVVRGDSAAYFCASSPAGTASTNEKLFFGSGTQLSVL.